This is a list of T cell receptor beta chains from one sample in a study of cytomegalovirus exposure and HLA in healthy donors. Profiling relied on immunoSEQ multiplex PCR, and the TCRdb table lists in-frame clones only, not all of them. The sample holds roughly 110,000 clones, 70% to 80% seen once. Sequencing was done on a sample of PBMCs. These receptors were collected from a female donor in good health and CMV-seronegative. The CDR3 runs from the conserved cysteine through the conserved F or W. D genes are given only for firm matches. Not every row has a clone size; where given, it reads once, few, many or a size class.

TRBJ2-7 TRBD1 . TRBV14 TGTGCCAGCAGCCACGGGACAGGAGCCTACGAGCAGTACTTC CASSHGTGAYEQYF
TRBJ2-2 TRBD1 once TRBV13 TGTGCCAGCAGACCTCAGGACAGGGGGTACACCGGGGAGCTGTTTTTT CASRPQDRGYTGELFF
TRBJ1-2 . . TRBV7-6 TGTGCCAGCAAGGACGGGACTGAAAACTATGGCTACACCTTC CASKDGTENYGYTF
TRBJ1-3 . once TRBV6-5 TGTGCCAGCAGTTACTCTACAGGGAACACGGCCATATATTTT CASSYSTGNTAIYF
TRBJ2-5 . . TRBV11-2 TGTGCCAGCAGCTTCCTAGAGACCCAGTACTTC CASSFLETQYF
TRBJ2-1 TRBD2 . TRBV6-1 TGTGCCAGCAGTCTGAGCGGGGGGCCCCACAATGAGCAGTTCTTC CASSLSGGPHNEQFF
TRBJ2-5 . . TRBV7-9 TGTGCCAGCAGCCCCACTCGCCTACAAGAGACCCAGTACTTC CASSPTRLQETQYF
TRBJ2-5 TRBD1 . TRBV6-5 TGTGCCAGCAGTTCTCAGGGGGTGTCGGACGAGACCCAGTACTTC CASSSQGVSDETQYF
TRBJ1-1 . . TRBV19 TGTGCCACGAGGGAACAGGGAACAGAAGCTTTCTTT CATREQGTEAFF
TRBJ2-2 . . TRBV7-9 TGTGCCAGCAGCTTAGCCCATTCGGTGGGGGAGCTGTTTTTT CASSLAHSVGELFF
TRBJ1-2 . . TRBV2 TGTGCCAGCAGTGAAGGCAGGGGCTATGGCTACACCTTC CASSEGRGYGYTF
TRBJ2-2 TRBD2 . TRBV7-3 TGTGCCAGCAGCCAATTTGGCGGGAGCGGGGAGCTGTTTTTT CASSQFGGSGELFF
TRBJ2-1 TRBD1 . TRBV6-1 TGTGCCAGCAGTGCCGGGACAGGGGCCTACAATGAGCAGTTCTTC CASSAGTGAYNEQFF
TRBJ2-3 . few TRBV10-3 TGTGCCATCAGTGGACAGGATACGCAGTATTTT CAISGQDTQYF
TRBJ2-7 TRBD1 . TRBV30 TGTGCCTGGAGAGGCCGGGACAGGGCCTACGAGCAGTACTTC CAWRGRDRAYEQYF
TRBJ1-2 . . TRBV6-5 TGTGCCAGCAGGGAACAAGGGGTCTATGGCTACACCTTC CASREQGVYGYTF
TRBJ1-2 . . TRBV9 TGTGCCAGCAGCGGGCTGATCTCGGGTGGCAGGGACTATGGCTACACCTTC CASSGLISGGRDYGYTF
TRBJ1-5 TRBD1 . TRBV6-1 TGTGCCAGCAGGCCGACAGGGGGCAATCAGCCCCAGCATTTT CASRPTGGNQPQHF
TRBJ2-5 TRBD2 . TRBV6-6 TGTGCCAGCAGTTACTCCGGGGGGGGGAGGGCGGAGACCCAGTACTTC CASSYSGGGRAETQYF
TRBJ2-5 TRBD2 . TRBV6-5 TGTGCCAGCAGTTACGGTAGCGGGGGGGTAGAGACCCAGTACTTC CASSYGSGGVETQYF
TRBJ2-2 . . TRBV5-5 TGTGCCAGCAGCTCCAGGGTGTCGCAGGGAGGACCCGGGGAGCTGTTTTTT CASSSRVSQGGPGELFF
TRBJ2-5 . . TRBV6-6 TGTGCCAGCAGAAGGGGAGAGACCCAGTACTTC CASRRGETQYF
TRBJ2-7 . few TRBV7-6 TGTGCCAGCAGCTTAGTGGTCCGAGGGCAGGGGGGTGGCGAGCAGTACTTC CASSLVVRGQGGGEQYF